Given below is one TCR beta chain in context. The CDR3 extends over 13 amino acids. V lost 8 bases to trimming and J lost 9 bases; unmatched junction nucleotides: 5. Germline assignment: CDR1 LGHDT and CDR2 YNNKEL (reference sequence). The data belong to a study of T cell responses to AZD1222 COVID-19 vaccine. The data were produced by immunoSEQ multiplex PCR, yet TCRdb's version contains in-frame clones alone and is incomplete. The sample holds 50,000 to 70,000 clones; more than 80% are singletons and the top ten take roughly a fifth. Sequenced material: peripheral blood, taken on day 0 of MenACWY control vaccination. The chain joins TRBV3-1 (or the pseudogene TRBV3-2) to TRBJ2-1; 12 bases fit TRBD2. This clonotype was obtained from an adult in good health. As DNA, the CDR3 is TGTGCCAGCTCTAGCGGGAGGGGGAGTGAGCAGTTCTTC. Amino acid sequence: CASSSGRGSEQFF.